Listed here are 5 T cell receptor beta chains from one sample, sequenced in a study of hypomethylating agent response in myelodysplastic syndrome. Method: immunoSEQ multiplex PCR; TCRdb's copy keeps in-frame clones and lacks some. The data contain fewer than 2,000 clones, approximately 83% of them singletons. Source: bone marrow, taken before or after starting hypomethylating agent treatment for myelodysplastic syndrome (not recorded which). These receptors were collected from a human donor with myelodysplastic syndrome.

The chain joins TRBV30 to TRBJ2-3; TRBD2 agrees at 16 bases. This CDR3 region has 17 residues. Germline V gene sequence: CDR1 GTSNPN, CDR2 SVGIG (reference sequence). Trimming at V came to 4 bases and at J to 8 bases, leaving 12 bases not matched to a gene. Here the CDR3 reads CAWNNPGLAGGLPTQYF. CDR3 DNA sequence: TGTGCCTGGAATAATCCGGGACTAGCGGGGGGGCTTCCTACGCAGTATTTT.

CDR3 loop: CASSQGAWNEQFF. Here the CDR3 DNA reads TGCGCCAGCAGCCAAGGGGCGTGGAATGAGCAGTTCTTC. The V gene is TRBV4-1, the J gene TRBJ2-1; D ambiguous. Trimming cost V 1 base and J 7 bases, with 8 bases left between them. The CDR3 is made up of 13 amino acids. Looked up from germline, CDR1 is MGHRA and CDR2 is YSYEKL.

This chain's CDR3 is CASSLGGTEYQETQYF. In nucleotides, the CDR3 is TGTGCCAGCAGCTTAGGCGGGACAGAGTACCAAGAGACCCAGTACTTC. This sequence joins TRBV11-2 and TRBJ2-5; possible D gene TRBD1, 7 bases. CDR1 is SGHAT and CDR2 is FQNNGV in the germline V gene. The CDR3 sequence is 16 residues long. Trimming removed 1 base at V and 0 bases at J, with 12 bases between.

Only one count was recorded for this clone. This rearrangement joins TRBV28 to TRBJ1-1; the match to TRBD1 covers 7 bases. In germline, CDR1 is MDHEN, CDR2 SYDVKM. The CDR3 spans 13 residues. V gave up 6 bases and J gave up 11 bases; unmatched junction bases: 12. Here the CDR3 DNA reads TGTGCCAGCAGCCCTGGCTCCGACAGGGTGGCTTTCTTT. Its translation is CASSPGSDRVAFF.

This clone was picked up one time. CDR3 bases: TGTGCCAGCAGTAGGGACAGCTATACGCAGTATTTT. Translation gives CASSRDSYTQYF. The V gene is TRBV25-1, the J gene TRBJ2-3; 7 positions agree with TRBD1. The CDR3 has 12 amino acids. Trimming took 5 bases from V and 7 from J; bases not matched to a gene: 3. Germline CDR1 is MGHDK and CDR2 is SYGVNS.